The clone carrying this T cell receptor (beta chain) has just a few counts. Its antigen is undetermined. This entry comes from a study of T-cell memory formation after mild COVID-19. MiXCR, run by TCRdb on the 5' RACE reads, gives a single entry per CDR3 protein. The sample yields hundreds of thousands of distinct CDR3 sequences, more than 15% seen once. Germline CDR1 and CDR2: SGHAT and FQNNGV. This CDR3 comprises 18 residues. J lost 5 bases, V lost 5 bases, and 9 bases had no gene match. General study points: Clones which contracted sat mainly in CM and EM if CD4+, and in EMRA if CD8+. Some clones that responded were present in memory (sampled pre-infection), which suggests cross-reactive memory joined. Clones that contracted from day 15 to 85 had balanced CD4/CD8; later expanders were CD4+ biased.

The sample comprised PBMCs or a T cell subset sorted from them (not recorded which). This TCR derives from an adult woman who had mild COVID-19 (a few samples of this study predate the infection). Cell type and time point are not known. V usage is TRBV11-2 and J usage is TRBJ2-6, with 13 bases that match TRBD2. This CDR3 is CASSRPTSGGAWANVLTF. The CDR3, as DNA: TGTGCCAGCAGCCGGCCTACTAGCGGGGGGGCCTGGGCCAACGTCCTGACTTTC. The whole variable domain, remainder taken from reference TRBV11-2 and TRBJ2-6, is EAGVAQSPRYKIIEKRQSVAFWCNPISGHATLYWYQQILGQGPKLLIQFQNNGVVDDSQLPKDRFSAERLKGVDSTLKIQPAKLEDSAVYLCASSRPTSGGAWANVLTFGAGSRLTVL.